This TCR beta chain was observed in a study of shared clonotypes between healthy human individuals. Deep level was the assay's run setting. Every subset's genomic DNA went evenly onto several immunoSEQ plates. Using immunoSEQ multiplex PCR, the repertoire was profiled, and TCRdb retains in-frame clones only, with some absent. The table shows over a million clones, with roughly 96% occurring only once. CD4+ cells underwent separation, giving CD45RA+ naive and CD45RA-negative memory subsets. Notes on this clone: Distinct nucleotide sequences in the sample also encode this CDR3.

CDR3 length equals 11 residues. Trimming cost V 3 bases and J 4 bases, with 4 bases left between them. CDR1 MGHDK and CDR2 SYGVNS come from the germline V gene. The clonotype originates from a man under 40 in good health. Material: naive CD4+ T cells sorted from blood. Sample subset: CD45RA+ positively selected. The chain joins TRBV25-1 to TRBJ2-7; unclear D gene. The CDR3 DNA is TGTGCCAGCAGTGATTCGTACGAGCAGTACTTC. Protein sequence: CASSDSYEQYF.